These 27 T cell receptor beta chains were sequenced from one sample in a study of early T cells in non-severe SARS-CoV-2 infection. Each CDR3 protein gets one entry after TCRdb re-called the 5' RACE reads with MiXCR. Seen here are roughly 88,000 distinct CDR3 sequences, less than 15% observed once, and the top ten hold under 8%. The sample consisted of whole blood. The receptors come from an adult who was a healthcare worker with PCR-confirmed SARS-CoV-2 infection or an uninfected control (not recorded which).

The gene calls are TRBV18 and TRBJ1-1; 8 nucleotides align to TRBD1. The CDR3 runs to 15 residues. Losses at the gene ends were 3 bases for V and 0 bases for J; bases not matched to a gene: 3. The V gene's germline CDR1 is KGHSH and CDR2 LQKENI. CDR3 loop: CASSPAGGLNTEAFF. DNA for the CDR3: TGTGCCAGCTCACCTGCAGGGGGCCTGAACACTGAAGCTTTCTTT.

Here the CDR3 reads CASIGGLRTEAFF. DNA of the CDR3: TGTGCCAGCATTGGGGGGTTGAGGACTGAAGCTTTCTTT. The chain combines TRBV2 with TRBJ1-1; perhaps TRBD1 as D (5 bases). Looked up from germline, CDR1 is SNHLY and CDR2 is FYNNEI. The V gene lost 7 bases and the J gene lost 5 bases, with 14 bases spanning the gap. The CDR3 is 13 amino acids.

In its sample, this clonotype was seen once. A read error may explain this, as a much larger clone is one base away. The chain carries TRBV25-1 and TRBJ1-1; no firm D call. V lost 0 bases and J lost 10, with 12 bases in between. The CDR3 is made up of 13 amino acids. The germline gives CDR1 MGHDK, CDR2 SYGVNS. Here the CDR3 reads CASSEYLGLGAFF. Written as DNA, the CDR3 is TGTGCCAGCAGTGAATATTTGGGTCTCGGAGCTTTCTTT.

V gene TRBV19 combines with J gene TRBJ2-5, with 9 bases aligning to TRBD2. With V trimmed by 4 bases and J by 5 bases, 5 bases remained unmatched. The CDR3 runs to 14 residues. Germline CDR1 LNHDA, CDR2 SQIVND (reference sequence). CDR3 region: CASSTGLATETQYF. CDR3 DNA: TGTGCCAGTAGTACCGGACTAGCGACCGAGACCCAGTACTTC.

This clonotype has just a few counts. The chain links TRBV10-2 to TRBJ2-7; 7 nucleotides match TRBD1. The CDR3 is 13 amino acids. The V gene end was trimmed by 4 bases and the J gene end by 3 bases; junction bases not matched to a gene: 3. Germline CDR1 reads WSHSY; CDR2 reads SAAADI. The CDR3 here is CASSATGVYEQYF. CDR3 coding DNA: TGCGCCAGCAGTGCCACAGGGGTCTACGAGCAGTACTTC.

The V call is TRBV10-3, the J call TRBJ2-1, with TRBD1 matching 7 bases. This CDR3 comprises 13 residues. CDR1 and CDR2 from the germline V gene are ENHRY and SYGVKD. With V trimmed by 4 bases and J by 12 bases, 9 bases remained unmatched. Here the CDR3 reads CAISGKGTEAQFF. In DNA, the CDR3 is TGTGCCATCAGTGGAAAGGGGACAGAGGCGCAGTTCTTC.

This clonotype was counted many times. The chain combines TRBV4-2 with TRBJ2-3; possibly TRBD1 or TRBD2 for D (5 bases each). The V end lost 3 bases, the J end lost 0 bases, and 10 bases lay between the germline ends. The CDR3 has 15 residues. The V gene's germline CDR1 is LGHNA and CDR2 YNFKEQ. The CDR3 DNA follows: TGTGCCAGCAGCCAGGCCGGGACGAGCACAGATACGCAGTATTTT. Protein sequence: CASSQAGTSTDTQYF.

This clonotype has a count of ten or more. V gene TRBV11-2 combines with J gene TRBJ2-1; D unclear. V lost 0 bases to trimming and J lost 5 bases, with 5 bases between them. CDR3 length equals 13 residues. Germline loops: CDR1 SGHAT, CDR2 FQNNGV. CDR3 bases: TGTGCCAGCAGCTTAGACAGAGACAATGAGCAGTTCTTC. It translates to CASSLDRDNEQFF.

This chain uses TRBV29-1 with TRBJ2-4; D possibly matches TRBD1 or TRBD2 (6 bases each). The CDR3 sequence is 13 residues long. The germline V gene has CDR1 SQVTM and CDR2 ANQGSEA. Trimming cost V 4 bases and J 6 bases, with 13 bases left between them. The CDR3 loop reads CSVGPGAGNIQYF. CDR3 bases: TGCAGCGTTGGCCCGGGGGCTGGAAACATTCAGTACTTC.

This clonotype has ten or more counts. The CDR3 DNA follows: TGCAGTGCTAGAGGGACGGTGAACACTGAAGCTTTCTTT. Protein sequence: CSARGTVNTEAFF. The rearrangement links TRBV20-1 to TRBJ1-1; unclear D gene. Germline CDR1 DFQATT, CDR2 SNEGSKA (reference sequence). V dropped 1 base and J dropped 0 bases, with 6 bases sitting between them. The CDR3 consists of 13 residues.

This clonotype was picked up many times. The rearrangement joins TRBV6-1 to TRBJ1-4; D is perhaps TRBD1 (6 bases). V was pared by 5 bases and J by 0 bases, with 16 bases between. Germline V lookup: CDR1 MNHNS, CDR2 SASEGT. This CDR3 region has 17 residues. The CDR3 spells CASSLGQSPATNEKLFF. CDR3 coding DNA: TGTGCCAGCAGTTTAGGACAGTCCCCTGCAACTAATGAAAAACTGTTTTTT.

This clonotype was observed a handful of times. This chain joins TRBV6-2 or TRBV6-3 and TRBJ2-7, with D perhaps matching TRBD2 (6 bases). The CDR3 has 15 residues. Trimming cost V 6 bases and J 3 bases, with 18 bases left between them. From germline, CDR1 is MNHEY and CDR2 SVGEGT. The DNA of the CDR3 is TGTGCCAGCAGGGCTCTTGACGGGAGTCTCTACGAGCAGTACTTC. Translating gives CASRALDGSLYEQYF.

Only a few counts were recorded for this clonotype. The J gene is TRBJ2-2, the V gene TRBV7-9; D gene ambiguous. Trimming took off 5 bases at V and 0 bases at J, with 4 bases between the two ends. In germline, CDR1 is SEHNR, CDR2 FQNEAQ (reference sequence). This CDR3 has 13 residues. CDR3 in amino acids: CASSLSNTGELFF. CDR3 DNA sequence: TGTGCCAGCAGCCTCTCGAACACCGGGGAGCTGTTTTTT.

Note on this clonotype: Germline is not matched at one junction end, which may reflect a read error. The rearrangement joins TRBV29-1 to TRBJ2-7; D gene unclear. The V gene's germline CDR1 is SQVTM and CDR2 ANQGSEA. The CDR3 consists of 11 residues. The CDR3 DNA reads TGCAGCGTTGAAACAGCCTACGGGCAGTACTTC. Translation gives CSVETAYGQYF.

This clonotype has at least ten counts. In DNA, the CDR3 is TGTGCCACCAGTGATGCCCGGGTGGGGGGCGCGTCCTGGTATGGTACGCAGTATTTT. It is translated as CATSDARVGGASWYGTQYF. J is TRBJ2-3 and V is TRBV24-1, with D possibly being TRBD1 or TRBD2 (6 bases each). CDR1 is KGHDR, CDR2 SFDVKD, per germline. V was trimmed by 3 bases and J by 8 bases, leaving 29 bases between them. The CDR3 contains 19 residues.

This clonotype was observed at least ten times. This chain uses TRBV27 with TRBJ2-3, with 9 bases that match TRBD1. The CDR3 consists of 15 residues. The V segment lost 5 bases and the J segment 2 bases; nucleotides outside the gene matches: 5. The germline CDR1 and CDR2 sequences are MNHEY and SMNVEV (reference sequence). CDR3 in DNA: TGTGCCAGCAGTCTACAGGGGGCTTACACAGATACGCAGTATTTT. It is translated as CASSLQGAYTDTQYF.

The rearrangement joins TRBV11-2 to TRBJ1-1, with D hard to call. V was trimmed by 0 bases and J by 1 base, leaving 12 bases between them. The CDR3 loop spans 16 amino acids. Germline V gene lookup returns CDR1 SGHAT and CDR2 FQNNGV. CDR3 bases: TGTGCCAGCAGCTTAGAACTGGGCCGGAGGAACACTGAAGCTTTCTTT. Protein sequence: CASSLELGRRNTEAFF.

V is TRBV27 and J is TRBJ1-1, with D maybe TRBD1 (5 bases). The germline V and J ends were trimmed by 6 bases and 1 base, with 12 bases remaining between them. Looked up from germline, CDR1 is MNHEY and CDR2 is SMNVEV (reference sequence). This CDR3 contains 14 residues. The CDR3 protein is CASRGTARNTEAFF. The CDR3 DNA follows: TGTGCCAGCAGAGGGACCGCCCGGAACACTGAAGCTTTCTTT.

This clonotype was observed many times. The rearrangement links TRBV25-1 to TRBJ2-7; 9 bases align to TRBD1. This CDR3 contains 14 residues. Germline V gives CDR1 MGHDK, CDR2 SYGVNS. Germline trimming cut 6 bases from V and 5 bases from J; bases unmatched to any gene: 8. CDR3 DNA sequence: TGTGCCAGCAGCCTCGGACAGGGGTGGAACGAGCAGTACTTC. This encodes CASSLGQGWNEQYF.

This rearrangement joins TRBV7-8 to TRBJ1-6; 7 bases fit TRBD1. Germline assignment: CDR1 SGHVS and CDR2 FQNEAQ. V shed 2 bases, J shed 5 bases, and the junction held 9 bases outside the gene matches. The CDR3 is 17 amino acids. The CDR3 loop is CASSLKGAAWDNSPLHF. In DNA form, the CDR3 reads TGTGCCAGCAGCTTAAAGGGGGCCGCTTGGGATAATTCACCCCTCCACTTT.

This clonotype was seen more than once but under ten times. The chain is built from TRBV12-3 or TRBV12-4 and TRBJ1-2, with 8 bases identical to TRBD1. The V segment lost 7 bases and the J segment 6 bases; nucleotides outside the gene matches: 7. The CDR3 contains 13 residues. The CDR3 DNA follows: TGTGCCAGCAAGGACAGGGCGACGGATGGCTACACCTTC. Translation: CASKDRATDGYTF.

This clonotype was detected only a few times. The CDR3 sequence: CASSEGSNTEAFF. The CDR3 DNA sequence: TGCGCCAGCAGCGAGGGGTCGAACACTGAAGCTTTCTTT. V gene TRBV5-1 combines with J gene TRBJ1-1; tentatively, D is TRBD1 (5 bases). The germline V gene has CDR1 SGHRS and CDR2 YFSETQ. This CDR3 spans 13 amino acids. Trimming took 4 bases from V and 1 from J, leaving 8 bases between them.

This clonotype showed up just a few times. This chain joins TRBV29-1 and TRBJ2-5; no clear D. Trimming shortened V by 3 bases and J by 5 bases, and 10 bases separated the two germline ends. Germline CDR1 is SQVTM and CDR2 is ANQGSEA. CDR3 length: 12 amino acids. CDR3 sequence reads: CSVDRQLETQYF. The CDR3, as DNA: TGCAGCGTTGACCGGCAGCTCGAGACCCAGTACTTC.

This clonotype has only a few counts. The rearrangement links TRBV11-3 to TRBJ2-7; TRBD1 agrees at 11 bases. Trimming took 1 base from V and 3 from J; bases not matched to a gene: 14. The V gene's germline CDR1 is SGHNT and CDR2 YENEEA. The CDR3 sequence is 19 residues long. CDR3 nucleotide sequence: TGTGCCAGCAGCTTAGGAGCGCCGACGGACAGGGGGCGCCGCTACGAGCAGTACTTC. As protein: CASSLGAPTDRGRRYEQYF. Looking up the rest from reference TRBV11-3 and TRBJ2-7 gives the full variable domain: EAGVVQSPRYKIIEKKQPVAFWCNPISGHNTLYWYLQNLGQGPELLIRYENEEAVDDSQLPKDRFSAERLKGVDSTLKIQPAELGDSAVYLCASSLGAPTDRGRRYEQYFGPGTRLTVT.

This clonotype was found many times. The chain couples TRBV29-1 to TRBJ2-6; D gene ambiguous. The ends were cut back, 5 bases at V and 1 base at J, with 3 bases in the middle. CDR1 is SQVTM, CDR2 ANQGSEA, per germline. This CDR3 is built from 12 residues. The CDR3: CSVSSGANVLTF. In DNA form, the CDR3 reads TGCAGCGTTTCGTCTGGGGCCAACGTCCTGACTTTC.

The chain has TRBV20-1 and TRBJ2-5; D may be TRBD1 (6 bases). V lost 0 bases and J 3 bases, leaving 14 bases between the germline ends. The CDR3 covers 15 residues. Germline V lookup: CDR1 DFQATT, CDR2 SNEGSKA (reference sequence). The CDR3 coding sequence is TGCAGTGCTAGAGATCCAGGGGTTGCGAAAGAGACCCAGTACTTC. Translation gives CSARDPGVAKETQYF.

For this clonotype: Just one base apart from a much larger clone, this may be a read error. The CDR3 DNA is TGTGCCAGCAGTTTAGAGATGAACACTGAAGCTTTCTTT. Its protein product is CASSLEMNTEAFF. The rearrangement uses TRBV12-3 or TRBV12-4 and TRBJ1-1, with D unresolved. Trimming removed 1 base from V and 0 bases from J, with 3 bases in between. CDR3 length equals 13 residues.